This T cell receptor (beta chain) derives from a study of OX40 agonist ivuxolimab in advanced cancers. Sequencing used immunoSEQ multiplex PCR; TCRdb keeps in-frame clones, though not all of them. Among tens of thousands of clones, roughly nine tenths were seen once, and the ten largest hold roughly an eighth. The germline CDR1 and CDR2 sequences are SGDLS and YYNGEE. The CDR3 runs to 12 residues. Trimming removed 7 bases at V and 0 bases at J, with 5 bases between. This TCR was recovered from an adult with an advanced solid tumor such as melanoma, head and neck, liver or kidney cancer. The sample in question was CD4+ or CD8+ T cells sorted from blood, obtained in a trial of the OX40 agonist ivuxolimab. The chain links TRBV9 to TRBJ2-1; D is ambiguous. CDR3 sequence (DNA): TGTGCCAGCGAGGACTCCTACAATGAGCAGTTCTTC. Amino acids: CASEDSYNEQFF.